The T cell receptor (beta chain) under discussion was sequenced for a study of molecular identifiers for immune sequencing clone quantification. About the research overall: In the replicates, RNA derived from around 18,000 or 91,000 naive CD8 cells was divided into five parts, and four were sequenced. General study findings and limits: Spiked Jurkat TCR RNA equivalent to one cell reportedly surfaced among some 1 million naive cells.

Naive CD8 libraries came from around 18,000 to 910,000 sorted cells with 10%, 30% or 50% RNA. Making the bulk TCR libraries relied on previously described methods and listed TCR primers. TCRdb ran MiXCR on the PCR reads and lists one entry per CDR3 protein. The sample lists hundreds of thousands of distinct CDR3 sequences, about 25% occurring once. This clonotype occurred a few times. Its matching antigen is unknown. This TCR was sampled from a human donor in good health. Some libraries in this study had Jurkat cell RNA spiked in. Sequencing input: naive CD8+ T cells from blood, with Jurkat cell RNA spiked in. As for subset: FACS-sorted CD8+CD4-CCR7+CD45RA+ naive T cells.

The CDR3 protein is CASSLRASGGKDTQYF. CDR3 bases: TGTGCCAGCAGTTTAAGGGCTAGCGGCGGTAAAGATACGCAGTATTTT. The J gene is TRBJ2-3, the V gene TRBV28; 7 bases are a match to TRBD2. The CDR3 has 16 residues. Germline lookup yields CDR1 MDHEN and CDR2 SYDVKM. Trimming took 2 bases from V and 5 from J; bases not matched to a gene: 10.